This is a list of T cell receptor beta chains from one sample in a study of cytomegalovirus exposure and HLA in healthy donors. This table comes from immunoSEQ multiplex PCR, and its TCRdb copy is limited to in-frame clones, with some not included. Here the sample spans about 260,000 clones, around four fifths being singletons. What was sequenced was PBMCs. These TCRs come from a woman aged 40-49 years in good health and CMV-seropositive. Both conserved end residues are part of each CDR3. A D gene is named only where the DNA matches it firmly. Only part of the rows carry a size: once, few, many, or a class if the clone is expanded.

CDR3: CASSVRLAGVGELFF
DNA: TGTGCCAGCAGCGTAAGGCTAGCGGGAGTCGGGGAGCTGTTTTTT
J: TRBJ2-2
V: TRBV9
D: TRBD2
size: NA

CDR3: CASSTYSNNEQFF
DNA: TGTGCCAGCAGCACGTATAGCAACAATGAGCAGTTCTTC
J: TRBJ2-1
V: TRBV11-1
D: NA
size: NA

CDR3: CASSQALGRSGELFF
DNA: TGCGCCAGCAGCCAAGCGCTGGGGCGGTCCGGGGAGCTGTTTTTT
J: TRBJ2-2
V: TRBV4-3
D: NA
size: NA

CDR3: CASSPGGEMETQYF
DNA: TGTGCCAGCAGCCCCGGTGGAGAGATGGAGACCCAGTACTTC
J: TRBJ2-5
V: TRBV7-3
D: NA
size: NA

CDR3: CASSPGGLVGEQYF
DNA: TGTGCCAGCAGCCCAGGGGGTTTGGTTGGGGAGCAGTACTTC
J: TRBJ2-7
V: TRBV5-4
D: TRBD1
size: NA

CDR3: CASRGSGVWEQYF
DNA: TGTGCCAGCCGGGGTAGCGGGGTATGGGAGCAGTACTTC
J: TRBJ2-7
V: TRBV7-9
D: TRBD2
size: NA

CDR3: CASSLYRGTNEQFF
DNA: TGTGCCAGCAGCTTGTATAGGGGAACCAATGAGCAGTTCTTC
J: TRBJ2-1
V: TRBV5-4
D: NA
size: NA

CDR3: CASSLGNGAGNTIYF
DNA: TGTGCCAGCAGCTTAGGTAACGGAGCCGGAAACACCATATATTTT
J: TRBJ1-3
V: TRBV11-2
D: NA
size: NA

CDR3: CASSEGLDYNEQFF
DNA: TGTGCCAGCAGTGAAGGCCTAGACTACAATGAGCAGTTCTTC
J: TRBJ2-1
V: TRBV6-1
D: NA
size: NA

CDR3: CASSLGIQGPYEQYF
DNA: TGTGCCAGCAGCTTAGGAATTCAGGGTCCCTACGAGCAGTACTTC
J: TRBJ2-7
V: TRBV7-2
D: NA
size: NA

CDR3: CASSPPGGAYEQYF
DNA: TGTGCCAGCAGTCCTCCCGGGGGGGCCTACGAGCAGTACTTC
J: TRBJ2-7
V: TRBV28
D: TRBD2
size: NA

CDR3: CASSIGQGIPYGYTF
DNA: TGTGCCAGTAGTATTGGGCAGGGTATTCCCTATGGCTACACCTTC
J: TRBJ1-2
V: TRBV19
D: NA
size: NA

CDR3: CAWTVGGTGNTIYF
DNA: TGTGCCTGGACTGTGGGGGGAACTGGAAACACCATATATTTT
J: TRBJ1-3
V: TRBV30
D: NA
size: NA

CDR3: CASSQLVSHEQYF
DNA: TGTGCCAGCAGCCAACTAGTCTCCCACGAGCAGTACTTC
J: TRBJ2-7
V: TRBV6-5
D: NA
size: NA

CDR3: CASSQDQTVHGYTF
DNA: TGCGCCAGCAGCCAAGATCAAACAGTTCATGGCTACACCTTC
J: TRBJ1-2
V: TRBV4-3
D: NA
size: NA

CDR3: CASSPEPFGTRVGNQPQHF
DNA: TGTGCCAGCAGCCCCGAACCCTTTGGCACCCGGGTGGGCAATCAGCCCCAGCATTTT
J: TRBJ1-5
V: TRBV9
D: NA
size: NA

CDR3: CASSPPRGWGTEAFF
DNA: TGTGCCAGCTCACCACCGAGGGGGTGGGGCACTGAAGCTTTCTTT
J: TRBJ1-1
V: TRBV18
D: NA
size: NA

CDR3: CASSARKDSPNYGYTF
DNA: TGTGCCAGCAGCGCACGGAAGGACAGTCCTAACTATGGCTACACCTTC
J: TRBJ1-2
V: TRBV7-9
D: NA
size: NA

CDR3: CSVDAGGSDTQYF
DNA: TGCAGCGTTGATGCGGGAGGCTCAGATACGCAGTATTTT
J: TRBJ2-3
V: TRBV29-1
D: TRBD2
size: few

CDR3: CSVAMGLAGMEQYF
DNA: TGCAGCGTCGCTATGGGTCTAGCGGGAATGGAGCAGTACTTC
J: TRBJ2-7
V: TRBV29-1
D: TRBD2
size: few